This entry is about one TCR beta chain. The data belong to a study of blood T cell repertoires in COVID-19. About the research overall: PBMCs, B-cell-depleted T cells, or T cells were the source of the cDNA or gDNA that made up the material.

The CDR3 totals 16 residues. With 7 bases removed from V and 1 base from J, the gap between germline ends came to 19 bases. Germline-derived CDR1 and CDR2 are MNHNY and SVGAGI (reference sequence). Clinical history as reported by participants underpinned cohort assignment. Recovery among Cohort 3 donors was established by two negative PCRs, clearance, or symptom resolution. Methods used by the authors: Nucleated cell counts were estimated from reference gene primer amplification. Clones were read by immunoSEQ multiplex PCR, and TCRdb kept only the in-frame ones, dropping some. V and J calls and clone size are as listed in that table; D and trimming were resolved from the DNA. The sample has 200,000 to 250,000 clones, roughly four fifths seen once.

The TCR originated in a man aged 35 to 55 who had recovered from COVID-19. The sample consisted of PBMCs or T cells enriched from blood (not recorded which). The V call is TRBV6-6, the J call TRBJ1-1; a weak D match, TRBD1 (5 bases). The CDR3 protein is CASNPLKGNANTEAFF. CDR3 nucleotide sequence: TGTGCCAGCAACCCTTTAAAGGGGAATGCGAACACTGAAGCTTTCTTT.